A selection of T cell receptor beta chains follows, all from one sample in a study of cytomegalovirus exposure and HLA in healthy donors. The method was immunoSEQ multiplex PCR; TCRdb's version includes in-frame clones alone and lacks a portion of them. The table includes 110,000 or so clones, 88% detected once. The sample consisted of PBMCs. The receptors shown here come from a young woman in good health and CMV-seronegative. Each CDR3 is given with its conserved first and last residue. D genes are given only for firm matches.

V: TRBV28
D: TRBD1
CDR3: CASSPAADRGNEQYF

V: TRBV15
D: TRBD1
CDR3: CATTLGQGDTDTQYF

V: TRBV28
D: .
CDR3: CASSPPDTPGYGYTF

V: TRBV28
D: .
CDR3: CASSIYVGGKLFF

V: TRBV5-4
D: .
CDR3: CASSLGVETPQYF

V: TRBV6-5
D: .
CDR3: CASSTEEHNEQFF

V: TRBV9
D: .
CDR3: CASSYGPGSGQPQHF

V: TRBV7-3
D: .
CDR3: CASRPDRNTEAFF

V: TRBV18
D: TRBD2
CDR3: CASSPQGLAGGTDTQYF

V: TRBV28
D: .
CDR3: CASSLSLGSQETQYF

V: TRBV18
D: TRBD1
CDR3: CASSSGQGSQETQYF

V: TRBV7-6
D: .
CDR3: CASSPSRGSSYEQYF

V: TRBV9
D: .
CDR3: CASSKRRSPLRSSAQHF